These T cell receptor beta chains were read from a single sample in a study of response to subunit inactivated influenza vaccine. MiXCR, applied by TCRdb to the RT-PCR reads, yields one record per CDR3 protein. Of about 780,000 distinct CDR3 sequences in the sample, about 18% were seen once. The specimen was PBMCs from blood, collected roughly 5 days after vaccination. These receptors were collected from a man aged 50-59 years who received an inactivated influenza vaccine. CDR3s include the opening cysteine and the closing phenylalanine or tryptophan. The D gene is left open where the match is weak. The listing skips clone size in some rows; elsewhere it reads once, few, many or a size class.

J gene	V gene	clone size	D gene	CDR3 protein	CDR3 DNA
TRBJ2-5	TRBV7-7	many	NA	CASSRSGSQETQYF	TGTGCCAGCAGCCGTTCAGGGTCCCAAGAGACCCAGTACTTC
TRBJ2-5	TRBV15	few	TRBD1	CATSSPKGTTGGETQYF	TGTGCCACCAGCAGTCCTAAGGGGACCACAGGGGGAGAGACCCAGTACTTC
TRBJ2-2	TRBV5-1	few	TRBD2	CASSSVAGGYTGELFF	TGCGCCAGCAGCTCCGTAGCGGGAGGGTACACCGGGGAGCTGTTTTTT
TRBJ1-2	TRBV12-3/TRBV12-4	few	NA	CASSPAPTSYGYTF	TGTGCCAGCAGCCCGGCCCCGACCAGCTATGGCTACACCTTC
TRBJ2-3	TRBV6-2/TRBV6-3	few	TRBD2	CASSYSAGGSSFTDTQYF	TGTGCCAGCAGTTACTCAGCGGGGGGCTCCTCCTTCACAGATACGCAGTATTTT
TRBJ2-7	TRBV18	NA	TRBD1	CASSEGQGTYEQYF	TGTGCCAGCTCGGAGGGACAGGGTACTTACGAGCAGTACTTC
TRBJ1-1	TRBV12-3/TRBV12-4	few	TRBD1	CASSSRDRAYTEAFF	TGTGCCAGCAGCTCTAGGGACAGGGCTTACACTGAAGCTTTCTTT
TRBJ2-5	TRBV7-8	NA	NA	CASARVRTETQYF	TGTGCCAGCGCGAGAGTGAGGACCGAGACCCAGTACTTC
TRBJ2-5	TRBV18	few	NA	CASSRDLAGQETQYF	TGTGCCAGCTCACGTGATCTAGCTGGCCAAGAGACCCAGTACTTC
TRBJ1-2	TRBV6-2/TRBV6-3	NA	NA	CASSTPWGKYDGYTF	TGTGCCAGCAGTACCCCTTGGGGAAAATATGATGGCTACACCTTC
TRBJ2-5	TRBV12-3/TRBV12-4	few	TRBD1	CASSLALDRGVFQETQYF	TGTGCCAGCAGTTTAGCGCTGGACAGGGGGGTTTTCCAAGAGACCCAGTACTTC
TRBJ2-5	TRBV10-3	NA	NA	CAISDGTQETQYF	TGTGCCATCAGTGACGGGACTCAAGAGACCCAGTACTTC
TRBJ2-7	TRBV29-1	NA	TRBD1	CSVGTGVTYEQYF	TGCAGCGTAGGGACAGGCGTCACCTACGAGCAGTACTTC
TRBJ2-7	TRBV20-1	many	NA	CSARGGNNPYEQYF	TGCAGTGCTAGGGGCGGGAACAACCCCTACGAGCAGTACTTC
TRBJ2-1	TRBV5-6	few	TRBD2	CASSPNELAGVYNEQFF	TGTGCCAGCAGCCCGAACGAACTAGCGGGAGTTTACAATGAGCAGTTCTTC
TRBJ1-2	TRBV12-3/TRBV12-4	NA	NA	CASSLRTADYGYTF	TGTGCCAGCAGTTTAAGGACAGCGGACTATGGCTACACCTTC
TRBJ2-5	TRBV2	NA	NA	CASSETGRETQYF	TGTGCCAGCAGTGAGACAGGCCGAGAGACCCAGTACTTC
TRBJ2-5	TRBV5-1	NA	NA	CASTTPGRETQYF	TGCGCCAGCACGACTCCGGGGAGGGAGACCCAGTACTTC